The 19 T cell receptor beta chains below all came from one sample that was sequenced in a study of cytomegalovirus exposure and HLA in healthy donors. The study ran its PCR with 60 Vbeta and 13 Jbeta primers. Produced via immunoSEQ multiplex PCR; TCRdb's table is partial and in-frame only. The sample carries about 150,000 clones, around 80% recorded once. The sample comprised PBMCs. The source is a male donor in good health and CMV-seropositive.

This rearrangement joins TRBV6-6 to TRBJ2-3; possible D gene TRBD1, 6 bases. This CDR3 region has 14 residues. The V end lost 10 bases, the J end lost 2 bases, and 16 bases lay between the germline ends. Germline CDR1 and CDR2: MNHNY and SVGAGI (reference sequence). CDR3 nucleotide sequence: TGTGCCATTGGGGGCCTTCCAAACACAGATACGCAGTATTTT. Residues: CAIGGLPNTDTQYF.

The chain recombines TRBV7-9 with TRBJ2-7; 12 bases match TRBD2. Germline CDR1 is SEHNR and CDR2 is FQNEAQ (reference sequence). This CDR3 is 15 amino acids long. V gave up 5 bases and J gave up 5 bases; unmatched junction bases: 7. CDR3 sequence: CASSTLAGGPDEQYF. As DNA, the CDR3 is TGTGCCAGCAGCACCCTAGCGGGAGGGCCCGACGAGCAGTACTTC.

In its sample, this clone was seen a few times. The gene calls are TRBV7-9 and TRBJ1-1, with 9 bases lining up with TRBD1. CDR3 length: 14 amino acids. CDR1 and CDR2 from the germline V gene are SEHNR and FQNEAQ (reference sequence). V trimming: 3 bases; J trimming: 6 bases; junction bases outside the gene matches: 5. The CDR3 nucleotides read TGTGCCAGCAGCTTGACAGGGGGAAAGGCTGAAGCTTTCTTT. It specifies CASSLTGGKAEAFF.

This clone showed up just a few times. This CDR3 reads CASSHGVFMNEQYF. The CDR3 nucleotides read TGTGCCAGCAGCCACGGGGTGTTTATGAACGAGCAGTACTTC. The rearrangement uses TRBV14 and TRBJ2-5, with a possible D match to TRBD2 (5 bases). The J call is doubtful: the DNA matches TRBJ2-7 better. The CDR3 loop spans 14 amino acids. The germline CDR1 and CDR2 sequences are SGHDN and FVKESK.

Notes on this clone: In the same sample, other DNA sequences code for this CDR3. The chain links TRBV7-2 to TRBJ2-7; the D gene is possibly TRBD2 (5 bases). V was cut by 1 base and J by 5 bases, with 9 bases left in between. The CDR3 is 13 residues long. Germline CDR1 is SGHTA and CDR2 is FQGNSA. In DNA form, the CDR3 reads TGTGCCAGCAGCTTAGTGGCGGGTGACGAGCAGTACTTC. Encoded protein: CASSLVAGDEQYF.

This chain links TRBV5-4 with TRBJ1-2, with 7 nucleotides matching TRBD1. Germline CDR1 SGHNT, CDR2 YYREEE (reference sequence). Unmatched junction bases numbered 8, after V lost 3 bases and J lost 0 bases. The CDR3 covers 16 residues. CDR3 sequence (DNA): TGTGCCAGCAGCTCCAGACAGGGTTTAGCTAACTATGGCTACACCTTC. Its translation is CASSSRQGLANYGYTF.

The chain links TRBV15 to TRBJ2-7; TRBD2 might be the D (5 bases). Between the trimmed V and J ends, which lost 3 bases and 3 bases, there was a span of 12 bases. Germline-derived CDR1 and CDR2 are LNHNV and YYDKDF (reference sequence). The CDR3 contains 14 residues. The CDR3 loop reads CATSSGGQNYEQYF. In nucleotides, the CDR3 is TGTGCCACCAGCAGTGGCGGGCAGAACTACGAGCAGTACTTC.

This sequence joins TRBV19 and TRBJ2-1, with TRBD2 matching 11 bases. CDR3 size: 14 residues. The germline gives CDR1 LNHDA, CDR2 SQIVND (reference sequence). V was clipped by 9 bases and J by 6 bases; unmatched bases: 7. This CDR3 reads CASLYSGRANEQFF. DNA for the CDR3: TGTGCCAGCCTGTATAGCGGGAGGGCCAATGAGCAGTTCTTC.

This chain connects TRBV5-4 to TRBJ2-1; 11 bases align to TRBD2. Per the germline V gene, CDR1 is SGHNT and CDR2 is YYREEE (reference sequence). The CDR3 extends over 17 amino acids. V lost 0 bases to trimming and J lost 8 bases; unmatched junction nucleotides: 10. The CDR3 spells CASSLGDSGRAWDEQFF. CDR3 DNA sequence: TGTGCCAGCAGCTTGGGGGATAGCGGGAGGGCCTGGGATGAGCAGTTCTTC.

V and J are TRBV5-1 and TRBJ2-7, with 8 bases matching TRBD2. V lost 0 bases and J lost 0; bases outside the gene matches: 5. CDR1 SGHRS and CDR2 YFSETQ come from the germline V gene. CDR3 length: 16 amino acids. Here the CDR3 reads CASSLGLAHSSYEQYF. For the CDR3, the DNA is TGCGCCAGCAGCTTGGGACTAGCGCATAGCTCCTACGAGCAGTACTTC.

This clone came up a few times. V usage is TRBV4-2 and J usage is TRBJ1-6; TRBD1 matches at 7 bases. The CDR3 is made up of 16 amino acids. CDR1 and CDR2 from the germline V gene are LGHNA and YNFKEQ. After removal of 3 bases from V and 7 bases from J, the junction contained 9 bases not matched to a gene. CDR3 DNA sequence: TGTGCCAGCAGCCAGGAGGCCGGGACAGTCAATTCACCCCTCCACTTT. Translation: CASSQEAGTVNSPLHF.

About this clone itself: In the same sample, other DNA sequences code for this CDR3. This sequence joins TRBV27 and TRBJ2-7; D might be TRBD1 (5 bases). CDR3 length equals 14 residues. Germline values: CDR1 MNHEY, CDR2 SMNVEV (reference sequence). The V and J ends lost 5 bases and 6 bases respectively, with 17 bases between them. In DNA form, the CDR3 reads TGTGCCAGCAGTCCCACAATGACAGCCCCCGAGCAGTACTTC. Encoded protein: CASSPTMTAPEQYF.

The chain uses TRBV5-1 and TRBJ2-7, with 13 positions matching TRBD2. V lost 0 bases to trimming and J lost 7 bases; unmatched junction nucleotides: 10. The CDR3 spans 17 residues. Germline V gives CDR1 SGHRS, CDR2 YFSETQ. Here the CDR3 reads CASSLVTGLAGVGEQYF. The CDR3 DNA follows: TGCGCCAGCAGCTTGGTCACAGGACTAGCGGGAGTGGGTGAGCAGTACTTC.

CDR3 nucleotide sequence: TGTGCCAGTAGTAAACCGAGCGGGAGGGCGCGAAACACCGGGGAGCTGTTTTTT. Its translation: CASSKPSGRARNTGELFF. The chain carries TRBV19 and TRBJ2-2; the match to TRBD2 covers 10 bases. CDR3 length: 18 amino acids. J was trimmed by 2 bases and V by 4 bases; bases with no gene match: 10. The germline V gene encodes CDR1 LNHDA and CDR2 SQIVND (reference sequence).

The sample holds one count of this clone. V gene TRBV6-1 combines with J gene TRBJ2-7, with D possibly being TRBD2 (5 bases). This CDR3 region has 13 residues. V was cut by 4 bases and J by 9 bases, with 16 bases left in between. Germline CDR1 is MNHNS and CDR2 is SASEGT. The chain's CDR3 is CASSGGFYAVQYF. The CDR3 nucleotides are TGTGCCAGCAGTGGCGGGTTTTACGCGGTGCAGTACTTC.

This clone has more than one count but fewer than ten. The V and J genes are TRBV7-9 and TRBJ2-6; unclear D gene. The V gene lost 2 bases and the J gene lost 2 bases, with 7 bases spanning the gap. This CDR3 spans 15 amino acids. Germline CDR1 is SEHNR and CDR2 is FQNEAQ (reference sequence). The CDR3 sequence is CASSLSVAGANVLTF. CDR3 nucleotide sequence: TGTGCCAGCAGCTTATCGGTCGCTGGGGCCAACGTCCTGACTTTC.

This clone was seen just once. The rearrangement joins TRBV18 to TRBJ2-3, with 8 bases aligning to TRBD2. The ends lost 2 bases at V and 0 bases at J; junction bases unmatched: 7. CDR3 length equals 17 residues. Germline V gives CDR1 KGHSH, CDR2 LQKENI. Written as DNA, the CDR3 is TGTGCCAGCTCACCAGGCGGGGGGCCCTCTAGCACAGATACGCAGTATTTT. It is translated as CASSPGGGPSSTDTQYF.

The V gene is TRBV28, the J gene TRBJ1-1, with D hard to call. Germline V lookup: CDR1 MDHEN, CDR2 SYDVKM. Trimming cost V 6 bases and J 7 bases, with 9 bases left between them. The CDR3 loop spans 11 amino acids. The CDR3, as DNA: TGTGCCAGCAGCTTGAGGATTGAAGCTTTCTTT. Encoded protein: CASSLRIEAFF.

This clone was seen once. The rearrangement links TRBV6-4 to TRBJ1-1; D remains unclear. Per the germline V gene, CDR1 is MRHNA and CDR2 is SNTAGT. The V end was cut by 9 bases, the J end by 7 bases, with 9 bases between. The length of the CDR3 is 10 residues. In nucleotides, the CDR3 is TGTGCCAGTTCCGGGTTTGAAGCTTTCTTT. The encoded protein is CASSGFEAFF.